Listed here are 18 T cell receptor beta chains from one sample, sequenced in a study of control samples from healthy donors and cancer patients. Profiled with immunoSEQ multiplex PCR; TCRdb holds only in-frame clones, not every one. Seen here are approximately 150,000 clones, approximately 94% observed once, and the top ten hold roughly 1.3%. Sample: blood. The receptors originated from a woman aged 18-29 years in good health.

J is TRBJ1-1 and V is TRBV2; TRBD1 matches at 7 bases. CDR3 length: 14 amino acids. V shed 8 bases and J 1 base; nucleotides not matched to a gene: 7. Germline-derived CDR1 and CDR2 are SNHLY and FYNNEI. This chain's CDR3 is CASGPGQTNTEAFF. DNA of the CDR3: TGTGCCAGCGGTCCGGGACAGACGAACACTGAAGCTTTCTTT.

Comment on this clone: This specimen includes other DNA sequences encoding the same CDR3. This chain uses TRBV2 with TRBJ2-1; TRBD2 aligns across 10 bases. V shed 2 bases and J 4 bases; nucleotides not matched to a gene: 2. The CDR3 length is 15 residues. Per the germline V gene, CDR1 is SNHLY and CDR2 is FYNNEI. This chain's CDR3 is CASSERAGGYNEQFF. The CDR3 bases are TGTGCCAGCAGTGAAAGAGCGGGAGGGTACAATGAGCAGTTCTTC.

The chain links TRBV6-1 to TRBJ1-4; 7 bases are a match to TRBD1. There are 16 residues in the CDR3. Looked up from germline, CDR1 is MNHNS and CDR2 is SASEGT. The J segment lost 6 bases and the V segment lost 0 bases, leaving 7 bases of the junction unmatched. The CDR3 region has the DNA TGTGCCAGCAGTGAAGCGCGAGGCAGGGGGGATGAAAAACTGTTTTTT. Translating gives CASSEARGRGDEKLFF.

The V gene is TRBV7-2, the J gene TRBJ1-5; the match to TRBD1 covers 8 bases. Germline CDR1 and CDR2: SGHTA and FQGNSA. V lost 0 bases to trimming and J lost 3 bases; unmatched junction nucleotides: 4. This CDR3 comprises 16 residues. CDR3 nucleotides: TGTGCCAGCAGCTTAGCAGGCAGGGGGCCCAATCAGCCCCAGCATTTT. This encodes CASSLAGRGPNQPQHF.

This chain joins TRBV4-1 and TRBJ2-3; D possibly corresponds to TRBD2 (7 bases). V was pared by 4 bases and J by 1 base, with 15 bases between. From germline, CDR1 is MGHRA and CDR2 YSYEKL. This CDR3 contains 16 residues. This CDR3 is CASSRGRGSGTDTQYF. The CDR3 DNA sequence: TGCGCCAGCAGCCGGGGGCGCGGGAGCGGCACAGATACGCAGTATTTT.

The V and J genes are TRBV11-2 and TRBJ2-2; D remains unclear. The CDR3 has 12 amino acids. Trimming took off 4 bases at V and 7 bases at J, with 7 bases between the two ends. In germline, CDR1 is SGHAT, CDR2 FQNNGV. CDR3 bases: TGTGCCAGCAGCTCCCTCGGCGGGGAGCTGTTTTTT. It is translated as CASSSLGGELFF.

V is TRBV6-5 and J is TRBJ1-5; 9 positions match TRBD1. The CDR3 totals 13 residues. Unmatched junction bases numbered 13, after V lost 7 bases and J lost 15 bases. Per the germline V gene, CDR1 is MNHEY and CDR2 is SVGAGI. Here the CDR3 DNA reads TGTGCCAGCACCGCCGGGACAGGGACCTCTTGGCATTTT. Amino acid sequence: CASTAGTGTSWHF.

This chain connects TRBV19 to TRBJ2-3; D is undetermined. Germline V gene lookup returns CDR1 LNHDA and CDR2 SQIVND (reference sequence). There are 12 residues in the CDR3. V shed 0 bases and J shed 5 bases, with 3 bases lying between them. The CDR3 DNA reads as TGTGCCAGTAGTATAGAAGGAGATACGCAGTATTTT. Its translation: CASSIEGDTQYF. Filled out from reference TRBV19 and TRBJ2-3, the complete variable domain reads DGGITQSPKYLFRKEGQNVTLSCEQNLNHDAMYWYRQDPGQGLRLIYYSQIVNDFQKGDIAEGYSVSREKKESFPLTVTSAQKNPTAFYLCASSIEGDTQYFGPGTRLTVL.

V is TRBV7-9 and J is TRBJ1-2; TRBD1 might be the D (5 bases). This CDR3 spans 12 amino acids. Between the trimmed V and J ends, which lost 7 bases and 8 bases, there was a span of 14 bases. CDR1 SEHNR and CDR2 FQNEAQ come from the germline V gene (reference sequence). The CDR3: CASTAFAGGYTF. Written as DNA, the CDR3 is TGTGCCAGCACCGCCTTCGCAGGGGGCTACACCTTC.

The gene calls are TRBV2 and TRBJ1-1; 10 bases line up with TRBD1. CDR3 length: 17 amino acids. Germline CDR1 and CDR2: SNHLY and FYNNEI. The J segment lost 0 bases and the V segment lost 5 bases, leaving 9 bases of the junction unmatched. CDR3 sequence reads: CASSFTGTGAVNTEAFF. Here the CDR3 DNA reads TGTGCCAGCAGTTTTACCGGGACAGGGGCCGTGAACACTGAAGCTTTCTTT.

The chain combines TRBV3-1 (or the pseudogene TRBV3-2) with TRBJ1-1, with D perhaps matching TRBD1 (5 bases). This CDR3 spans 12 amino acids. V gave up 3 bases and J gave up 11 bases, with 13 bases separating them. CDR1 LGHDT and CDR2 YNNKEL come from the germline V gene (reference sequence). The CDR3 reads CASSQGPVPAFF. The CDR3 DNA reads TGTGCCAGCAGCCAGGGACCGGTCCCCGCTTTCTTT.

V usage is TRBV12-3 or TRBV12-4 and J usage is TRBJ1-2; D uncertain. The V end was cut by 7 bases, the J end by 4 bases, with 13 bases between. The CDR3 loop spans 13 amino acids. CDR3 protein: CASTNPPSYGYTF. The DNA for the CDR3 is TGTGCCAGCACCAATCCACCCAGCTATGGCTACACCTTC.

V gene TRBV5-8 combines with J gene TRBJ1-2, with D possibly being TRBD1 (6 bases). Trimming pared 5 bases from V and 4 bases from J, leaving 18 bases between. Germline CDR1 and CDR2: SGHTS and YDEGEE. The CDR3 totals 15 residues. The CDR3 is CASRSQGQMVYGYTF. The CDR3 region has the DNA TGTGCCAGCAGGTCTCAGGGGCAGATGGTCTATGGCTACACCTTC.

The chain has TRBV7-3 and TRBJ2-1, with a weak D call TRBD2 (6 bases). V was trimmed by 8 bases and J by 7 bases, leaving 21 bases between them. CDR1 SGHTA and CDR2 FQGTGA come from the germline V gene. The CDR3 loop spans 15 amino acids. CDR3: CASGNGPLAGNEQFF. The CDR3, as DNA: TGTGCCAGCGGAAACGGGCCCCTCGCGGGGAATGAGCAGTTCTTC.

The CDR3 DNA reads as TGTGCCAGCAGCCTAGGGGTTTCCGACTATGGCTACACCTTC. This codes for CASSLGVSDYGYTF. The chain links TRBV9 to TRBJ1-2, with D perhaps matching TRBD1 (5 bases). V lost 4 bases, J lost 3 bases, and 13 bases lay in between. This CDR3 region has 14 residues. The germline V gene has CDR1 SGDLS and CDR2 YYNGEE.

V usage is TRBV27 and J usage is TRBJ2-7, with 8 bases identical to TRBD2. The length of the CDR3 is 13 residues. Per the germline V gene, CDR1 is MNHEY and CDR2 is SMNVEV (reference sequence). Losses at the gene ends were 5 bases for V and 12 bases for J; bases not matched to a gene: 12. DNA for the CDR3: TGTGCCAGCAGTCCAGGCGGGGGGCGGGTATGGTACTTC. This codes for CASSPGGGRVWYF.

The chain joins TRBV5-6 to TRBJ2-4; D gene unclear. The germline V gene has CDR1 SGHDT and CDR2 YYEEEE. This CDR3 has 17 residues. V gave up 4 bases and J gave up 0 bases, with 17 bases separating them. CDR3 amino acids: CASSQMVGPLAKNIQYF. In DNA form, the CDR3 reads TGTGCCAGCAGCCAGATGGTCGGGCCGCTAGCCAAAAACATTCAGTACTTC.

The V call is TRBV5-1, the J call TRBJ1-1; weak D call: TRBD1 (6 bases). The germline V gene has CDR1 SGHRS and CDR2 YFSETQ. V lost 0 bases, J lost 0 bases, and 12 bases lay in between. The CDR3 loop spans 16 amino acids. Here the CDR3 reads CASSLEGGAMNTEAFF. The CDR3 DNA reads as TGCGCCAGCAGCTTGGAAGGGGGGGCGATGAACACTGAAGCTTTCTTT. The complete variable domain, with remaining parts taken from reference TRBV5-1 and TRBJ1-1, reads KAGVTQTPRYLIKTRGQQVTLSCSPISGHRSVSWYQQTPGQGLQFLFEYFSETQRNKGNFPGRFSGRQFSNSRSEMNVSTLELGDSALYLCASSLEGGAMNTEAFFGQGTRLTVV.